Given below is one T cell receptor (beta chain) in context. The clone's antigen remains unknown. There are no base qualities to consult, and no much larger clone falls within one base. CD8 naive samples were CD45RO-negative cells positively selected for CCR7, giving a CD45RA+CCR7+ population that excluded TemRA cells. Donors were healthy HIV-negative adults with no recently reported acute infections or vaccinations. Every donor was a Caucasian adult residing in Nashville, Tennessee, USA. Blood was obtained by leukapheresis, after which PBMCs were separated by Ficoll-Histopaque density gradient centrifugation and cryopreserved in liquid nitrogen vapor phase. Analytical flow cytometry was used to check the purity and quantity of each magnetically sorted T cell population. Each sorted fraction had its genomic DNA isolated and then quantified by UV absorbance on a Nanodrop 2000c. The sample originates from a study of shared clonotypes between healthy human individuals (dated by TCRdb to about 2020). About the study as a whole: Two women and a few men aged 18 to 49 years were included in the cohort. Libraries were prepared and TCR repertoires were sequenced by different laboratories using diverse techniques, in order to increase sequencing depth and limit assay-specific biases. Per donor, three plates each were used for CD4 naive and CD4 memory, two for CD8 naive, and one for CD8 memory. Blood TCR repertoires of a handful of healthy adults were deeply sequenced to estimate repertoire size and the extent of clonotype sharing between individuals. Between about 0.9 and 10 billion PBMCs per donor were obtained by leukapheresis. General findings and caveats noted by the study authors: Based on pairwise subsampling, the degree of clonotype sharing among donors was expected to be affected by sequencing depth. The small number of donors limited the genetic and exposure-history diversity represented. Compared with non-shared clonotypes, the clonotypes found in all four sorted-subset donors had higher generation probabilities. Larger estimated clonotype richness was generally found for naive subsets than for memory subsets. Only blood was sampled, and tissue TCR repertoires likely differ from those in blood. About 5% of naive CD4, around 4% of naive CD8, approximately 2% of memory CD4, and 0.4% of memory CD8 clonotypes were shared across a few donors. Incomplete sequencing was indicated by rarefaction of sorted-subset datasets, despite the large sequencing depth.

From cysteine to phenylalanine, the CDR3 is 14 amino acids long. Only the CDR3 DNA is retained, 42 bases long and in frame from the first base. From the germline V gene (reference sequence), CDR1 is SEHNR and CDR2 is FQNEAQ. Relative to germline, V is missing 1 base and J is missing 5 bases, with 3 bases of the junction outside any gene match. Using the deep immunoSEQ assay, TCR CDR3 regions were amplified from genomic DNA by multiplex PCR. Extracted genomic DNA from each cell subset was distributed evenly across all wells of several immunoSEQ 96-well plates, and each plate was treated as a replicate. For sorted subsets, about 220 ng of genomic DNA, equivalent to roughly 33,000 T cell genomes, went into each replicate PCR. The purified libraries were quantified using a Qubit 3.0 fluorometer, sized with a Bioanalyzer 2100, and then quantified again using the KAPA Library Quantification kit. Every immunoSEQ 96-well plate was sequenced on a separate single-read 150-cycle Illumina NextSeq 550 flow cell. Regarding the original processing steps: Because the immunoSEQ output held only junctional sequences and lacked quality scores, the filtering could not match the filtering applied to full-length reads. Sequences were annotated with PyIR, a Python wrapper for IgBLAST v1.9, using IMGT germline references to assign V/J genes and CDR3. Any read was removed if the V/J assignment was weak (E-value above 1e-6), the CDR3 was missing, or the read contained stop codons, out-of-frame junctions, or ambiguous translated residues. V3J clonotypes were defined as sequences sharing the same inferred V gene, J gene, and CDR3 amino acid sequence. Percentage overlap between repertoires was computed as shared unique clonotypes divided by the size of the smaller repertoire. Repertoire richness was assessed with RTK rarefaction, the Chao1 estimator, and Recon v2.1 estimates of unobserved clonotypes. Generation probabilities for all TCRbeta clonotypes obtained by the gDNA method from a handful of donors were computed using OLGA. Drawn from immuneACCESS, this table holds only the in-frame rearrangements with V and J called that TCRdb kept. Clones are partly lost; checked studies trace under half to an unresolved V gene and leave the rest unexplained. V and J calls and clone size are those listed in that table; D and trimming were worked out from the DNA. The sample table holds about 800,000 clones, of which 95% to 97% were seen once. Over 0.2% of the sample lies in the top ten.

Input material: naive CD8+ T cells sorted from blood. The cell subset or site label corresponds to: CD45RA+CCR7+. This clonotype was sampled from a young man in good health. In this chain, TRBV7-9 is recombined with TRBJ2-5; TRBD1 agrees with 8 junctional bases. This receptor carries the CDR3 CASSLDQGAETQYF. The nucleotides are TGTGCCAGCAGCTTAGATCAGGGGGCCGAGACCCAGTACTTC. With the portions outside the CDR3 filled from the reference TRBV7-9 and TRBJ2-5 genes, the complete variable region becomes DTGVSQNPRHKITKRGQNVTFRCDPISEHNRLYWYRQTLGQGPEFLTYFQNEAQLEKSRLLSDRFSAERPKGSFSTLEIQRTEQGDSAMYLCASSLDQGAETQYFGPGTRLLVL.